Below are 18 T cell receptor beta chains sequenced from a single sample in a study of follicular helper T cells after annual influenza vaccination. The time point denotes: 2015-2016 season, 7 days after influenza vaccination. Generated by immunoSEQ multiplex PCR, the TCRdb table keeps only in-frame clones and is missing some. The profile covers approximately 10,000 clones, with roughly 80% appearing a single time and 0.47% taken by the ten largest. The starting material was CXCR5+ CD38- circulating T follicular helper cells from blood, obtained 7 days after influenza vaccination. The subset is: circulating Tfh, non-naive CD4+CXCR5+PD-1+ (ICOS+CD38+ or ICOS-CD38-). The source is an adult who received the influenza vaccine.

The chain is built from TRBV7-2 and TRBJ2-2, with no clear D. Trimming pared 5 bases from V and 0 bases from J, leaving 7 bases between. Germline-derived CDR1 and CDR2 are SGHTA and FQGNSA. The CDR3 has 14 residues. In DNA form, the CDR3 reads TGTGCCAGCAGCCGCCCACCGAACACCGGGGAGCTGTTTTTT. This gives the protein CASSRPPNTGELFF. Supplemented by reference TRBV7-2 and TRBJ2-2, the full variable domain reads GAGVSQSPSNKVTEKGKDVELRCDPISGHTALYWYRQSLGQGLEFLIYFQGNSAPDKSGLPSDRFSAERTGGSVSTLTIQRTQQEDSAVYLCASSRPPNTGELFFGEGSRLTVL.

The chain couples TRBV14 to TRBJ2-7; 8 bases are a match to TRBD2. CDR3 length: 13 residues. Germline V gene sequence: CDR1 SGHDN, CDR2 FVKESK. J was trimmed by 6 bases and V by 8 bases; bases with no gene match: 9. The CDR3 sequence is CASSQGLALEQYF. The CDR3, as DNA: TGTGCCAGCTCTCAAGGACTAGCACTCGAGCAGTACTTC.

In DNA, the CDR3 is TGTGCCAGCAGCTTCCCTTTGGCCACTGAAGCTTTCTTT. It codes for CASSFPLATEAFF. The chain links TRBV5-8 to TRBJ1-1; D not certain. With 2 bases removed from V and 4 bases from J, the gap between germline ends came to 9 bases. The CDR3 is made up of 13 amino acids. The germline V gene has CDR1 SGHTS and CDR2 YDEGEE. Combining the CDR3 with reference TRBV5-8 and TRBJ1-1 gives the whole variable domain EAGVTQSPTHLIKTRGQQATLRCSPISGHTSVYWYQQALGLGLQFLLWYDEGEERNRGNFPPRFSGRQFPNYSSELNVNALELEDSALYLCASSFPLATEAFFGQGTRLTVV.

The chain is built from TRBV9 and TRBJ2-3; 7 positions match TRBD2. Germline trimming cut 4 bases from V and 4 bases from J; bases unmatched to any gene: 9. CDR1 SGDLS and CDR2 YYNGEE come from the germline V gene. The length of the CDR3 is 15 residues. This chain's CDR3 is CASSPSGLVSDTQYF. The DNA for the CDR3 is TGTGCCAGCAGCCCCTCCGGACTAGTGTCAGATACGCAGTATTTT. Complete variable domain (other parts from reference TRBV9 and TRBJ2-3): DSGVTQTPKHLITATGQRVTLRCSPRSGDLSVYWYQQSLDQGLQFLIQYYNGEERAKGNILERFSAQQFPDLHSELNLSSLELGDSALYFCASSPSGLVSDTQYFGPGTRLTVL.

The table lists this clone with a count of one. CDR3: CASRGGPNTGELFF. The CDR3 DNA is TGTGCCAGCAGAGGGGGGCCGAACACCGGGGAGCTGTTTTTT. The chain combines TRBV9 with TRBJ2-2; D tentatively fits TRBD1 or TRBD2 (6 bases each). CDR1 is SGDLS, CDR2 YYNGEE, per germline. The CDR3 spans 14 residues. V dropped 5 bases and J dropped 0 bases, with 8 bases sitting between them.

The rearrangement uses TRBV19 and TRBJ2-1, with TRBD2 identical over 7 bases. Trimming removed 5 bases from V and 5 bases from J; junction bases left unmatched: 9. Germline CDR1 LNHDA, CDR2 SQIVND (reference sequence). The CDR3 totals 15 residues. CDR3 bases: TGTGCCAGTAGTGTCACCGGGACTACCGACAATGAGCAGTTCTTC. Protein: CASSVTGTTDNEQFF. The entire variable domain, with the rest obtained from reference TRBV19 and TRBJ2-1, is as follows: DGGITQSPKYLFRKEGQNVTLSCEQNLNHDAMYWYRQDPGQGLRLIYYSQIVNDFQKGDIAEGYSVSREKKESFPLTVTSAQKNPTAFYLCASSVTGTTDNEQFFGPGTRLTVL.

This chain's CDR3 is CASSPVQGSGNTIYF. The CDR3 coding sequence is TGTGCCAGCAGTCCGGTACAGGGCTCTGGAAACACCATATATTTT. The rearrangement joins TRBV9 to TRBJ1-3, with TRBD1 as a possible D gene (6 bases). The V gene's germline CDR1 is SGDLS and CDR2 YYNGEE. The length of the CDR3 is 15 residues. With 5 bases removed from V and 0 bases from J, the gap between germline ends came to 12 bases.

This chain links TRBV2 with TRBJ1-6; D remains ambiguous. The CDR3 is 15 residues long. The V gene lost 3 bases and the J gene lost 7 bases, with 13 bases spanning the gap. Germline V gene lookup returns CDR1 SNHLY and CDR2 FYNNEI. CDR3 sequence reads: CASSDPPGFNSPLHF. The CDR3 coding sequence is TGTGCCAGCAGTGACCCTCCAGGCTTCAATTCACCCCTCCACTTT.

V gene TRBV19 combines with J gene TRBJ2-1; no definite D call. Per germline, CDR1 LNHDA and CDR2 SQIVND (reference sequence). This CDR3 has 13 amino acids. V lost 5 bases, J lost 0 bases, and 5 bases lay in between. As DNA, the CDR3 is TGTGCCAGTAGTCAAAACTCCTACAATGAGCAGTTCTTC. This sequence encodes CASSQNSYNEQFF.

V and J are TRBV5-8 and TRBJ1-4; weak D call: TRBD1 (5 bases). The CDR3 is 17 amino acids. CDR1 is SGHTS and CDR2 is YDEGEE in the germline V gene. Trimming took off 0 bases at V and 2 bases at J, with 14 bases between the two ends. The CDR3 DNA sequence: TGTGCCAGCAGCTTGGAGAGGGGTACAGCGACTAATGAAAAACTGTTTTTT. Its translation is CASSLERGTATNEKLFF.

The rearrangement uses TRBV11-3 and TRBJ1-1, with D unclear. The CDR3 consists of 13 residues. The germline CDR1 and CDR2 sequences are SGHNT and YENEEA. V lost 5 bases, J lost 4 bases, and 11 bases lay in between. The CDR3 protein is CASSPKWGTEAFF. In DNA, the CDR3 is TGTGCCAGCAGCCCTAAATGGGGCACTGAAGCTTTCTTT.

The J gene is TRBJ1-5, the V gene TRBV2; D gene uncertain. CDR1 and CDR2 from the germline V gene are SNHLY and FYNNEI. V lost 5 bases and J lost 0, with 8 bases in between. The CDR3 is 14 residues long. CDR3 sequence reads: CASSRTDSNQPQHF. CDR3 nucleotide sequence: TGTGCCAGCAGTAGGACGGATAGCAATCAGCCCCAGCATTTT.

In nucleotides, the CDR3 is TGTGCCAGCAGTTACCGGACAGGGAGAGGCTACACCTTC. Translating gives CASSYRTGRGYTF. The chain uses TRBV6-5 and TRBJ1-2, with 8 bases lining up with TRBD1. Germline values: CDR1 MNHEY, CDR2 SVGAGI. CDR3 length: 13 residues. Unmatched junction bases numbered 4, after V lost 2 bases and J lost 8 bases.

CDR3 residues: CASSLLAAGNTIYF. The CDR3 bases are TGTGCCAGCAGTTTATTGGCAGCTGGAAACACCATATATTTT. The gene calls are TRBV27 and TRBJ1-3, with D unresolved. CDR1 is MNHEY and CDR2 is SMNVEV in the germline V gene (reference sequence). The CDR3 loop spans 14 amino acids. The V and J ends lost 1 base and 2 bases respectively, with 6 bases between them.

The chain recombines TRBV29-1 with TRBJ2-7; 8 nucleotides align to TRBD1. Unmatched junction bases numbered 16, after V lost 6 bases and J lost 3 bases. This CDR3 region has 16 residues. Looked up from germline, CDR1 is SQVTM and CDR2 is ANQGSEA. In DNA, the CDR3 is TGCAGCGTCTACATAGTGACAGGGGCTAGGAGCTACGAGCAGTACTTC. This gives the protein CSVYIVTGARSYEQYF.

The chain is built from TRBV5-1 and TRBJ2-1, with 13 nucleotides matching TRBD2. Germline V CDR1 and CDR2: SGHRS, YFSETQ. The CDR3 runs to 17 residues. V was pared by 2 bases and J by 4 bases, with 6 bases of the junction left unmatched. CDR3 protein: CASSLTSGGAVYNEQFF. The CDR3 coding sequence is TGCGCCAGCAGCTTAACTAGCGGGGGGGCCGTTTACAATGAGCAGTTCTTC.

This clone appeared a single time. The CDR3: CAWSVPRAHTDTQYF. CDR3 sequence (DNA): TGTGCCTGGAGTGTACCTAGGGCCCACACAGATACGCAGTATTTT. The J gene is TRBJ2-3, the V gene TRBV30; D gene ambiguous. V shed 0 bases and J shed 2 bases, with 12 bases lying between them. Per the germline V gene, CDR1 is GTSNPN and CDR2 is SVGIG (reference sequence). The CDR3 runs 15 residues. Supplemented by reference TRBV30 and TRBJ2-3, the full variable domain reads SQTIHQWPATLVQPVGSPLSLECTVEGTSNPNLYWYRQAAGRGLQLLFYSVGIGQISSEVPQNLSASRPQDRQFILSSKKLLLSDSGFYLCAWSVPRAHTDTQYFGPGTRLTVL.

This chain links TRBV7-9 with TRBJ2-3; 9 nucleotides match TRBD2. The CDR3 extends over 16 amino acids. The junction had 8 bases not matched to a gene; V was cut back by 1 base and J by 6 bases. Germline V gene sequence: CDR1 SEHNR, CDR2 FQNEAQ (reference sequence). This CDR3 is CASSLGWASGADTQYF. DNA for the CDR3: TGTGCCAGCAGCTTAGGTTGGGCTAGCGGGGCGGATACGCAGTATTTT.